This is a list of T cell receptor beta chains from one sample in a study of CD8+CD57+ T cells in acquired aplastic anemia. Each CDR3 protein gets one entry after TCRdb re-called the reads with MiXCR. The data show under 500,000 distinct CDR3 sequences, roughly 34% seen once. The specimen sequenced was sorted CD4+, CD8+, or CD8+CD57+ T cells (not recorded which) from PBMCs. The receptors shown here come from a human donor with aplastic anemia. Both conserved end residues are part of each CDR3. Each record gives: J gene, D gene, V gene, clone size, CDR3 protein, CDR3 DNA. A D gene is named only where the DNA matches it firmly. Size is omitted from some rows. Given values are once, few, many or a class for expanded clones.

TRBJ1-3 | - | TRBV9 | many | CASSVGNTIYF | TGTGCCAGCAGTGTTGGAAACACCATATATTTT
TRBJ2-1 | - | TRBV20-1 | - | CSEGVTSYNEQFF | TGCAGTGAAGGCGTAACCTCCTACAATGAGCAGTTCTTC
TRBJ1-2 | - | TRBV2 | few | CASSYFAGRTGYTF | TGTGCCAGCAGTTACTTTGCAGGGAGGACCGGCTACACCTTC
TRBJ1-5 | - | TRBV15 | few | CATSRDYGRQPQHF | TGTGCCACCAGCAGAGATTACGGGAGACAGCCCCAGCATTTT
TRBJ2-5 | - | TRBV15 | - | CATSRETQYF | TGTGCCACCAGCAGAGAGACCCAGTACTTC
TRBJ2-7 | - | TRBV24-1 | - | CASTRQSGSYEQYF | TGTGCCAGCACTCGACAGTCCGGCTCCTACGAGCAGTACTTC
TRBJ2-3 | - | TRBV10-3 | - | CAIQASDTRYF | TGTGCCATACAGGCAAGCGATACGCGGTATTTT
TRBJ2-1 | - | TRBV25-1 | many | CASSESAGSSYNEQFF | TGTGCCAGCAGTGAATCGGCGGGCAGCTCCTACAATGAGCAGTTCTTC
TRBJ2-6 | - | TRBV20-1 | many | CSVQGGGANVLTF | TGCAGTGTTCAGGGAGGTGGGGCCAACGTCCTGACTTTC
TRBJ1-1 | - | TRBV2 | many | CASSTEANTEAFF | TGTGCCAGCAGTACGGAGGCGAACACTGAAGCTTTCTTT
TRBJ2-1 | TRBD2 | TRBV15 | few | CATSRDLVSGRYNEQFF | TGTGCCACCAGCAGAGATCTGGTAAGCGGGAGATACAATGAGCAGTTCTTC
TRBJ2-2 | - | TRBV9 | few | CASSVAGRHTGELFF | TGTGCCAGCAGCGTAGCGGGGAGGCACACCGGGGAGCTGTTTTTT
TRBJ1-2 | - | TRBV20-1 | many | CSAGAGVGGYTF | TGCAGTGCTGGTGCAGGGGTTGGTGGCTACACCTTC
TRBJ2-1 | - | TRBV20-1 | - | CSARDEQFF | TGCAGTGCTAGAGATGAGCAGTTCTTC
TRBJ2-7 | TRBD1 | TRBV7-8 | many | CASSKHGQDGLWEQYF | TGTGCCAGCAGCAAGCACGGACAGGATGGGCTCTGGGAGCAGTACTTC
TRBJ1-5 | - | TRBV19 | - | CASCGRVQPQHF | TGTGCCAGTTGCGGGAGGGTCCAGCCCCAGCATTTT
TRBJ1-2 | TRBD1 | TRBV20-1 | many | CSARGGTVNYGYTF | TGCAGTGCTAGAGGGGGGACAGTAAACTATGGCTACACCTTC
TRBJ2-7 | - | TRBV20-1 | - | CSARGGGSYEQYF | TGCAGTGCTAGGGGGGGTGGCTCCTACGAGCAGTACTTC
TRBJ1-1 | TRBD1 | TRBV24-1 | - | CATRGTGGANTEAFF | TGTGCCACCAGGGGAACAGGGGGCGCGAACACTGAAGCTTTCTTT
TRBJ2-7 | - | TRBV11-2 | - | CASSLDVQYEQYF | TGTGCCAGCAGCTTAGACGTTCAGTACGAGCAGTACTTC
TRBJ1-1 | TRBD1 | TRBV5-8 | - | CASCRTGDRTEAFF | TGTGCCAGCTGCAGGACAGGAGACCGAACTGAAGCTTTCTTT
TRBJ1-1 | - | TRBV9 | few | CASSVEGGLTEAFF | TGTGCCAGCAGCGTAGAAGGCGGTTTGACTGAAGCTTTCTTT
TRBJ1-2 | - | TRBV2 | many | CASTEDSRPNYGYTF | TGTGCCAGCACCGAGGACAGCCGACCTAACTATGGCTACACCTTC
TRBJ2-7 | TRBD2 | TRBV15 | - | CATSSVGGSSYEQYF | TGTGCCACCAGCAGCGTTGGCGGGAGCTCCTACGAGCAGTACTTC
TRBJ1-2 | - | TRBV20-1 | - | CSARVLQGGYTF | TGCAGTGCTAGAGTTCTACAGGGTGGCTACACCTTC
TRBJ1-6 | TRBD1 | TRBV24-1 | - | CATSGQGVGSPLHF | TGTGCCACCAGTGGCCAGGGGGTTGGTTCACCCCTCCACTTT
TRBJ1-1 | - | TRBV7-2 | - | CASSLGGATSEAFF | TGTGCCAGCAGCTTAGGAGGGGCAACTTCTGAAGCTTTCTTT
TRBJ2-2 | TRBD2 | TRBV14 | few | CASSQLGTSGGTGELFF | TGTGCCAGCAGCCAACTCGGGACTAGCGGGGGGACCGGGGAGCTGTTTTTT
TRBJ2-3 | - | TRBV25-1 | many | CASSESGQNTQYF | TGTGCCAGCAGTGAGTCTGGCCAGAATACGCAGTATTTT
TRBJ2-5 | TRBD1 | TRBV28 | few | CASRSTGIMTQYF | TGTGCCAGCAGGTCGACAGGGATTATGACCCAGTACTTC
TRBJ1-2 | TRBD1 | TRBV5-6 | many | CASSLPGQGSYGYTF | TGTGCCAGCAGCCTCCCGGGACAGGGATCCTATGGCTACACCTTC
TRBJ2-1 | - | TRBV7-3 | few | CASSLEIGEQFF | TGTGCCAGCAGCTTAGAAATAGGTGAGCAGTTCTTC
TRBJ1-2 | - | TRBV18 | - | CASSPIPAPNYGYTF | TGTGCCAGCTCACCAATACCAGCACCTAACTATGGCTACACCTTC
TRBJ2-2 | TRBD1 | TRBV24-1 | - | CATSDPTGKVRAGELFF | TGTGCCACCAGTGACCCGACAGGGAAAGTTCGGGCCGGGGAGCTGTTTTTT
TRBJ1-6 | - | TRBV12-3/TRBV12-4 | many | CASSLRLTNSPLHF | TGTGCCAGCAGTTTAAGGCTCACCAATTCACCCCTCCACTTT